The source of this T cell receptor (beta chain) is a study of blood T cell repertoires in COVID-19. Data came from immunoSEQ multiplex PCR; TCRdb stores just in-frame clones and leaves some out. The profile shows under 200,000 clones, 80% to 85% of them singletons. On this clone itself: The junction differs from germline at one of its ends, possibly a read error.

CDR1 SNHLY and CDR2 FYNNEI come from the germline V gene. There are 14 residues in the CDR3. The V and J genes are TRBV2 and TRBJ2-5; possibly TRBD2 for D (6 bases). This clonotype originated in a human donor with acute or convalescent COVID-19. The donor label of this sample is uncertain. Sequencing was done on a sample of peripheral blood. The DNA for the CDR3 is TGTGCCAGCAGTGAAGCGCGACTAGGGGAGACCCGGTACTTC. Protein product: CASSEARLGETRYF.